This TCR beta chain was retrieved from a study of blood T cell repertoires in COVID-19. At the level of the study: The United States, Italy and Spain supplied acute and convalescent COVID-19 samples. T cells, B-cell-depleted T cells, or PBMCs supplied cDNA or gDNA.

How the authors handled the data: Amplification from reference gene primers served as the basis for estimated nucleated cell counts. Sequenced by immunoSEQ multiplex PCR; TCRdb stores in-frame clones only, minus some. V, J and clone size are those of that table, while D and trimming were read from the DNA. This sample yields roughly 110,000 clones, of which approximately 81% are seen a single time; about 3.4% belongs to the top ten. CDR1 and CDR2 (germline): ENHRY, SYGVKD. V shed 3 bases and J shed 3 bases, with 6 bases lying between them. The CDR3 runs 12 residues. A few counts support this clone. The sample consisted of peripheral blood. This rearrangement joins TRBV10-3 to TRBJ2-7; D not resolved. The clonotype originates from a man aged 35 to 55 with acute or convalescent COVID-19. The CDR3 here is CAISDRGYEQYF. DNA for the CDR3: TGTGCCATCAGTGACCGAGGCTACGAGCAGTACTTC.